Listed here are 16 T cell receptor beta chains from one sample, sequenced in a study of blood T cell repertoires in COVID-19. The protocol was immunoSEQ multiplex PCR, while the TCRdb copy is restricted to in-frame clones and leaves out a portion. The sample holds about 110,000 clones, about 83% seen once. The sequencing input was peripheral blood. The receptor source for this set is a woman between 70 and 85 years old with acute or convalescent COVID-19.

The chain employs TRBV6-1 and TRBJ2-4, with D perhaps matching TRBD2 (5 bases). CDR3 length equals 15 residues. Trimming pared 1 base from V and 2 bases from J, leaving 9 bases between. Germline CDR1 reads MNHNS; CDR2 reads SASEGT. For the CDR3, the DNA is TGTGCCAGCAGTGAAGTGGAGCGGACCAAAAACATTCAGTACTTC. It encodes CASSEVERTKNIQYF.

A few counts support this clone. The CDR3 loop reads CASSLSDSNYGYTF. In DNA form, the CDR3 reads TGTGCCAGCAGTCTGTCGGACAGCAACTATGGCTACACCTTC. The chain recombines TRBV27 with TRBJ1-2, with D possibly TRBD1 on 6 matching bases. V lost 5 bases and J lost 2, with 12 bases in between. CDR1 is MNHEY and CDR2 is SMNVEV in the germline V gene (reference sequence). The CDR3 has 14 residues.

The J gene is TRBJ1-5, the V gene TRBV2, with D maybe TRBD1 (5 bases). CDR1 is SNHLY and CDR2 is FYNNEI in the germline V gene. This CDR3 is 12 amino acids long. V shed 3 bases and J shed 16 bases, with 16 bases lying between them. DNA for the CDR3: TGTGCCAGCAGTGATGGAGACAGTCCGAGACATTTT. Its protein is CASSDGDSPRHF. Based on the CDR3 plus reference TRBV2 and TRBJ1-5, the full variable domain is EPEVTQTPSHQVTQMGQEVILRCVPISNHLYFYWYRQILGQKVEFLVSFYNNEISEKSEIFDDQFSVERPDGSNFTLKIRSTKLEDSAMYFCASSDGDSPRHFGDGTRLSIL.

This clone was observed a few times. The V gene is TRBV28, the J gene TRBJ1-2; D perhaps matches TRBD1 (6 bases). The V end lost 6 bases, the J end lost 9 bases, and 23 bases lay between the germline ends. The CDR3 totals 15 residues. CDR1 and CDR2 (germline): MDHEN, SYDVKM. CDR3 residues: CASRPRRGSLLRYTF. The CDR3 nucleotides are TGTGCCAGCAGACCCCGCAGGGGATCTTTACTTCGCTACACCTTC.

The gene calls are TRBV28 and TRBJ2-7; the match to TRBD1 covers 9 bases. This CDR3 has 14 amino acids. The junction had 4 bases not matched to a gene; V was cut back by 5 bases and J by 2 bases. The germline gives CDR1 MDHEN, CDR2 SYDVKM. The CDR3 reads CASSTGQGPYEQYF. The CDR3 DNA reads TGTGCCAGCAGTACGGGACAGGGCCCCTACGAGCAGTACTTC. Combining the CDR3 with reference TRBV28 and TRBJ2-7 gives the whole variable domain DVKVTQSSRYLVKRTGEKVFLECVQDMDHENMFWYRQDPGLGLRLIYFSYDVKMKEKGDIPEGYSVSREKKERFSLILESASTNQTSMYLCASSTGQGPYEQYFGPGTRLTVT.

DNA of the CDR3: TGTGCCAGCAGCCAAAGGACAGGGAACGAAAAACTGTTTTTT. It encodes CASSQRTGNEKLFF. The rearrangement links TRBV3-1 (or the pseudogene TRBV3-2) to TRBJ1-4; 8 nucleotides agree with TRBD1. Germline values: CDR1 LGHDT, CDR2 YNNKEL (reference sequence). CDR3 size: 14 residues. V dropped 2 bases and J dropped 8; count of bases not matched to a gene: 4.

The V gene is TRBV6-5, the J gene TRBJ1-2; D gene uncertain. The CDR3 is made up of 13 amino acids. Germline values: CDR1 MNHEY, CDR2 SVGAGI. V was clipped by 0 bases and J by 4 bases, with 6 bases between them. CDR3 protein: CASSYSSRYGYTF. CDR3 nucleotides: TGTGCCAGCAGTTACTCGAGCCGCTATGGCTACACCTTC.

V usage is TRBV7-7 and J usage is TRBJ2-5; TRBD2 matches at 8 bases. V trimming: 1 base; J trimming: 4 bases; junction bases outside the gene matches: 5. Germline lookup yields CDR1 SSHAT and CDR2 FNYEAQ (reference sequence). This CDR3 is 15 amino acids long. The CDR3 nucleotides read TGTGCCAGCAGCTTAGACGGGAGGGCCGGAGAGACCCAGTACTTC. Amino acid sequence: CASSLDGRAGETQYF.

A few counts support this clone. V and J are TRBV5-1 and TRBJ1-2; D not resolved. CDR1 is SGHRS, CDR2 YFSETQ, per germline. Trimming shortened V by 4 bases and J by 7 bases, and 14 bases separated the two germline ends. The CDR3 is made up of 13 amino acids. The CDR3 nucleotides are TGCGCCAGCAGCACAACGGGGTTAGGTGGCTACACCTTC. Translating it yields CASSTTGLGGYTF. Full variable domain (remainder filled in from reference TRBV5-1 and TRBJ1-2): KAGVTQTPRYLIKTRGQQVTLSCSPISGHRSVSWYQQTPGQGLQFLFEYFSETQRNKGNFPGRFSGRQFSNSRSEMNVSTLELGDSALYLCASSTTGLGGYTFGSGTRLTVV.

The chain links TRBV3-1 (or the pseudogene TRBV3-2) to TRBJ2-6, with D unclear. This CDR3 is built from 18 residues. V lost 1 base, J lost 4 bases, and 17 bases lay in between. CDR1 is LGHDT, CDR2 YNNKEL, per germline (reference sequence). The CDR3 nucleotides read TGTGCCAGCAGCCAAGTACGATATCGGTCAAGCGGGGCCAACGTCCTGACTTTC. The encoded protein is CASSQVRYRSSGANVLTF.

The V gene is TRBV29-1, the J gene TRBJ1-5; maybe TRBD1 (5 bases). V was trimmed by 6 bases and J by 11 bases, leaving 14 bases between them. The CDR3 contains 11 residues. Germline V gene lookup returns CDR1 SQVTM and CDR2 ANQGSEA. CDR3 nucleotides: TGCAGCGTCACTGAAGCGGGGGCCCAGCATTTT. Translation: CSVTEAGAQHF.

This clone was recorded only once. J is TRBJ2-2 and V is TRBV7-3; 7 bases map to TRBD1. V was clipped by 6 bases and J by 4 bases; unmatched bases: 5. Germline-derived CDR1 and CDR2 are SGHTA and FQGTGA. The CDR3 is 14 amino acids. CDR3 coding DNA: TGTGCCAGCAGGAGGACAGGACCCACCGGGGAGCTGTTTTTT. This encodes CASRRTGPTGELFF.

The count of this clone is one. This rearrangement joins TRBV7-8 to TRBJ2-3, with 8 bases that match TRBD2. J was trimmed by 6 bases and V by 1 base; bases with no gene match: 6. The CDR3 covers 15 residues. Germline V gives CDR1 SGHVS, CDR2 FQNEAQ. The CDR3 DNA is TGTGCCAGCAGCTTAGAGGGACTAGGAGCGGATACGCAGTATTTT. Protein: CASSLEGLGADTQYF.

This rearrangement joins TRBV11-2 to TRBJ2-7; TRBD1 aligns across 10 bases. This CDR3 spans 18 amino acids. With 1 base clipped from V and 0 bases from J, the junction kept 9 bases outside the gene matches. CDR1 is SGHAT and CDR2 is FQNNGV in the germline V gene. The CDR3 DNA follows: TGTGCCAGCAGCTTAGGGGACAGGGGCCGACCCCTCTCCTACGAGCAGTACTTC. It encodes CASSLGDRGRPLSYEQYF.

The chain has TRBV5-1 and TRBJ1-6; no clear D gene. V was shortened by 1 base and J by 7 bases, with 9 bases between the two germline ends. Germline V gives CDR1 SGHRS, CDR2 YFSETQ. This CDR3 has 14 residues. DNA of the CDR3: TGCGCCAGCAGCTTGACAAACCAAAATTCACCCCTCCACTTT. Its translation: CASSLTNQNSPLHF. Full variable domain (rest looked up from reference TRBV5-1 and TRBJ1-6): KAGVTQTPRYLIKTRGQQVTLSCSPISGHRSVSWYQQTPGQGLQFLFEYFSETQRNKGNFPGRFSGRQFSNSRSEMNVSTLELGDSALYLCASSLTNQNSPLHFGNGTRLTVT.

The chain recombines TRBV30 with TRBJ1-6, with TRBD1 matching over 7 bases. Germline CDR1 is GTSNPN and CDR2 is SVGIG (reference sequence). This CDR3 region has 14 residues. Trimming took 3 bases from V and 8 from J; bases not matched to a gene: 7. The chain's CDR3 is CAWSPGQPYSPLHF. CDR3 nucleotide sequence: TGTGCCTGGAGCCCGGGACAGCCTTATTCACCCCTCCACTTT.